This T cell receptor beta chain was obtained from a study of response to subunit inactivated influenza vaccine. The length of the CDR3 is 14 residues. V was shortened by 2 bases and J by 0 bases, with 7 bases between the two germline ends. Germline CDR1 reads MNHEY; CDR2 reads SVGEGT. Using its own MiXCR run on the RT-PCR reads, TCRdb lists one record per CDR3 protein. The sample has roughly 700,000 distinct CDR3 sequences, around a sixth seen once. The source is a man over 45 who received an inactivated influenza vaccine. The V gene is TRBV6-2 or TRBV6-3, the J gene TRBJ1-2; D perhaps matches TRBD1 (5 bases). The starting material was PBMCs from blood, obtained roughly 12 days after vaccination. The CDR3 DNA is TGTGCCAGCAGTTACGGGGGACCTAACTATGGCTACACCTTC. Protein: CASSYGGPNYGYTF.